Presented here are 12 T cell receptor beta chains from one specimen sequenced in a study of blood T cells in healthy people across ages. Primed by a sample-barcoded 5' primer and a J-beta primer mix, a second PCR proceeded for roughly 7 to 12 cycles. Using its own MiXCR run on the 5' RACE reads, TCRdb lists one record per CDR3 protein. Of about 1.8 million distinct CDR3 sequences listed, 40% to 55% are singletons. The sample consisted of blood. The receptors here all came from a woman aged 40 to 55 in good health.

This rearrangement joins TRBV5-1 to TRBJ2-3; 12 bases are a match to TRBD2. With 3 bases clipped from V and 4 bases from J, the junction kept 3 bases outside the gene matches. Germline V lookup: CDR1 SGHRS, CDR2 YFSETQ. The CDR3 loop spans 15 amino acids. The CDR3 protein is CASSSRTSGADTQYF. DNA of the CDR3: TGCGCCAGCAGCTCCCGGACTAGCGGGGCAGATACGCAGTATTTT.

This clonotype was seen a handful of times. CDR3 sequence reads: CASSTSSGGYTF. The CDR3 bases are TGTGCCAGCAGCACGAGTAGTGGTGGCTACACCTTC. The V gene is TRBV9, the J gene TRBJ1-2; D is unclear. Germline-derived CDR1 and CDR2 are SGDLS and YYNGEE. The CDR3 has 12 amino acids. Trimming took off 4 bases at V and 7 bases at J, with 11 bases between the two ends.

The chain recombines TRBV20-1 with TRBJ1-2; no clear D. The CDR3 length is 15 residues. Trimming removed 1 base at V and 0 bases at J, with 12 bases between. Per germline, CDR1 DFQATT and CDR2 SNEGSKA (reference sequence). The CDR3 DNA reads as TGCAGTGCTAGAGTCTCCAAGGGATCTAACTATGGCTACACCTTC. This translates into CSARVSKGSNYGYTF.

The rearrangement joins TRBV20-1 to TRBJ1-5; no firm D call. This CDR3 has 15 amino acids. Germline V CDR1 and CDR2: DFQATT, SNEGSKA (reference sequence). Trimming left V 4 bases short and J 0 bases short, with 13 bases between. For the CDR3, the DNA is TGCAGTGCTACACGGACCGTCAATAGCAATCAGCCCCAGCATTTT. This encodes CSATRTVNSNQPQHF.

This clonotype was counted only a few times. V and J are TRBV21-1 and TRBJ2-6; the table assigns TRBD2, which was not confirmed against the DNA. TRBV21-1 is given as a pseudogene. The CDR3 sequence is 18 residues long. The CDR3 loop reads CASSSTGRTYSGANVLTF. CDR3 nucleotide sequence: TGTGCCAGCAGCAGTACTGGGAGAACCTACTCTGGGGCCAACGTCCTGACTTTC.

The sample holds a few counts of this clonotype. V gene TRBV5-1 combines with J gene TRBJ1-2, with 9 bases lining up with TRBD1. This CDR3 contains 15 residues. The germline V gene has CDR1 SGHRS and CDR2 YFSETQ. J was trimmed by 7 bases and V by 4 bases; bases with no gene match: 11. CDR3 protein: CASSQSQQGAFGYTF. The CDR3 DNA follows: TGCGCCAGCAGCCAATCCCAACAGGGGGCTTTTGGCTACACCTTC.

The V and J genes are TRBV7-8 and TRBJ2-6; the D gene could be TRBD1 or TRBD2 (6 bases each). This CDR3 is built from 17 residues. V shed 3 bases and J shed 0 bases, with 12 bases lying between them. Germline CDR1 and CDR2: SGHVS and FQNEAQ. For the CDR3, the DNA is TGTGCCAGCAGCTTCAAAGGGGGGTACTCTGGGGCCAACGTCCTGACTTTC. This gives the protein CASSFKGGYSGANVLTF.

V gene TRBV5-5 combines with J gene TRBJ2-4; D call uncertain. The CDR3 length is 14 residues. V was clipped by 3 bases and J by 0 bases, with 7 bases between them. The germline V gene encodes CDR1 SGHKS and CDR2 YYEKEE (reference sequence). The CDR3 loop reads CASSWVKAKNIQYF. In DNA, the CDR3 is TGTGCCAGCAGCTGGGTAAAAGCCAAAAACATTCAGTACTTC. Full variable domain (remainder filled in from reference TRBV5-5 and TRBJ2-4): DAGVTQSPTHLIKTRGQQVTLRCSPISGHKSVSWYQQVLGQGPQFIFQYYEKEERGRGNFPDRFSARQFPNYSSELNVNALLLGDSALYLCASSWVKAKNIQYFGAGTRLSVL.

This chain links TRBV10-3 with TRBJ2-3; D is undetermined. The CDR3 totals 11 residues. The V gene lost 4 bases and the J gene lost 2 bases, with 1 base spanning the gap. Germline CDR1 and CDR2: ENHRY and SYGVKD. Here the CDR3 reads CAISATDTQYF. The CDR3 DNA sequence: TGTGCCATCAGTGCCACAGATACGCAGTATTTT.

Worth noting for this clonotype: A much more abundant neighbour one base away suggests this may be a read error. DNA of the CDR3: TGCAGTGCTGGAGGGGGACAGAGATTTCGGGGCTACACCTTC. The encoded protein is CSAGGGQRFRGYTF. The chain recombines TRBV20-1 with TRBJ1-2; 7 bases agree with TRBD1. This CDR3 is 14 amino acids long. Per germline, CDR1 DFQATT and CDR2 SNEGSKA (reference sequence). With V trimmed by 5 bases and J by 8 bases, 14 bases remained unmatched.

V gene TRBV5-1 combines with J gene TRBJ1-4; D is ambiguous. Trimming took off 3 bases at V and 0 bases at J, with 9 bases between the two ends. The CDR3 sequence is 15 residues long. The germline gives CDR1 SGHRS, CDR2 YFSETQ. CDR3 residues: CASSWSVATNEKLFF. The CDR3 nucleotides are TGCGCCAGCAGCTGGTCGGTTGCAACTAATGAAAAACTGTTTTTT.

The chain couples TRBV5-6 to TRBJ1-2; 7 nucleotides align to TRBD1. The trim removed 5 bases at V and 0 bases at J, leaving 4 bases unmatched. Germline V gives CDR1 SGHDT, CDR2 YYEEEE. There are 14 residues in the CDR3. The CDR3 loop is CASRYTGANYGYTF. The CDR3 DNA is TGTGCCAGCAGATATACAGGGGCTAACTATGGCTACACCTTC. The variable domain in full, with the rest retrieved from reference TRBV5-6 and TRBJ1-2, is DAGVTQSPTHLIKTRGQQVTLRCSPKSGHDTVSWYQQALGQGPQFIFQYYEEEERQRGNFPDRFSGHQFPNYSSELNVNALLLGDSALYLCASRYTGANYGYTFGSGTRLTVV.